This T cell receptor (beta chain) was recorded in a study of OX40 agonist ivuxolimab in advanced cancers. TCRdb's copy holds only in-frame clones and misses some; the assay was immunoSEQ multiplex PCR. The data contain roughly 15,000 clones, about 81% of them singletons. V lost 1 base, J lost 9 bases, and 6 bases stayed unmatched. The CDR3 consists of 14 residues. The V gene's germline CDR1 is MGHRA and CDR2 YSYEKL. The clonotype originates from an adult with an advanced solid tumor such as melanoma, head and neck, liver or kidney cancer. Sample: CD4+ or CD8+ T cells sorted from blood, taken in a trial of the OX40 agonist ivuxolimab. The chain couples TRBV4-1 to TRBJ2-1; 7 bases agree with TRBD2. The CDR3 reads CASSQAPGRVEQFF. In DNA form, the CDR3 reads TGCGCCAGCAGCCAAGCCCCGGGGAGGGTTGAGCAGTTCTTC.